These 26 T cell receptor beta chains were all obtained from the same sample, sequenced in a study of blood T cell repertoires in COVID-19. The table came from immunoSEQ multiplex PCR; TCRdb's copy has only in-frame clones and leaves some out. The sample contains fewer than 250,000 clones, roughly 80% of which appear only once. The sample comprised peripheral blood. The source of these receptors is a woman aged 40-49 years with active or convalescent COVID-19.

This rearrangement joins TRBV5-4 to TRBJ2-7, with 7 bases aligning to TRBD1. Losses at the gene ends were 4 bases for V and 3 bases for J; bases not matched to a gene: 13. The CDR3 contains 16 residues. Germline loops: CDR1 SGHNT, CDR2 YYREEE (reference sequence). The CDR3 DNA reads as TGTGCCAGCAGCCCGACCTCCACAGGGGTTCGCTACGAGCAGTACTTC. This translates into CASSPTSTGVRYEQYF.

V usage is TRBV7-8 and J usage is TRBJ2-5, with TRBD2 matching over 13 bases. The CDR3 contains 15 residues. V trimming: 5 bases; J trimming: 7 bases; junction bases outside the gene matches: 7. Germline V lookup: CDR1 SGHVS, CDR2 FQNEAQ. The CDR3 sequence: CASSEGLAGRGTQYF. The CDR3 DNA reads TGTGCCAGCAGCGAGGGACTAGCGGGGAGGGGGACCCAGTACTTC.

The CDR3 reads CASSSFVTEAFF. For the CDR3, the DNA is TGTGCCAGCAGCTCGTTCGTCACTGAAGCTTTCTTT. The rearrangement links TRBV12-3 or TRBV12-4 to TRBJ1-1; no reliable D call. CDR3 length: 12 amino acids. V was cut by 6 bases and J by 4 bases, with 9 bases left in between.

This clone was counted a few times. The chain uses TRBV24-1 and TRBJ2-7; 13 nucleotides agree with TRBD2. The junction had 14 bases not matched to a gene; V was cut back by 5 bases and J by 5 bases. The CDR3 is 18 residues long. The germline V gene has CDR1 KGHDR and CDR2 SFDVKD. Written as DNA, the CDR3 is TGTGCCACCAGTGCCCTTCCCCGACTAGCGGGGGGCCATCACGAGCAGTACTTC. This encodes CATSALPRLAGGHHEQYF.

The chain joins TRBV29-1 to TRBJ1-2; D call uncertain. The germline V gene encodes CDR1 SQVTM and CDR2 ANQGSEA. V was shortened by 2 bases and J by 8 bases, with 12 bases between the two germline ends. The CDR3 consists of 12 residues. In nucleotides, the CDR3 is TGCAGCGTTGAAATATTGTACAAGGGCTACACCTTC. Residues: CSVEILYKGYTF. The variable domain in full, with the rest retrieved from reference TRBV29-1 and TRBJ1-2, is SAVISQKPSRDICQRGTSLTIQCQVDSQVTMMFWYRQQPGQSLTLIATANQGSEATYESGFVIDKFPISRPNLTFSTLTVSNMSPEDSSIYLCSVEILYKGYTFGSGTRLTVV.

The chain carries TRBV4-3 and TRBJ1-4; weak D call: TRBD1 (5 bases). The germline CDR1 and CDR2 sequences are LGHNA and YSLEER. Trimming pared 2 bases from V and 0 bases from J, leaving 16 bases between. This CDR3 contains 18 residues. CDR3 sequence: CASSQNPRGGATNEKLFF. In DNA, the CDR3 is TGCGCCAGCAGCCAAAACCCCCGGGGAGGGGCAACTAATGAAAAACTGTTTTTT.

This chain joins TRBV19 and TRBJ1-2; 7 bases match TRBD1. Germline assignment: CDR1 LNHDA and CDR2 SQIVND (reference sequence). Trimming cost V 6 bases and J 2 bases; bases outside gene matches: 3. The CDR3 extends over 13 amino acids. CDR3 protein: CASRTGQNYGYTF. The CDR3 DNA reads TGTGCCAGTAGGACGGGACAGAACTATGGCTACACCTTC.

The chain recombines TRBV7-8 with TRBJ1-4, with D possibly TRBD1 on 5 matching bases. Germline-derived CDR1 and CDR2 are SGHVS and FQNEAQ. CDR3 length equals 16 residues. V lost 2 bases and J lost 7, with 17 bases in between. CDR3 nucleotides: TGTGCCAGCAGCTTAACGTCCCCCAGGGCGGCTGAAAAACTGTTTTTT. Amino acid sequence: CASSLTSPRAAEKLFF.

This sequence joins TRBV11-2 and TRBJ2-7, with D tentatively TRBD2 (5 bases). With 1 base removed from V and 3 bases from J, the gap between germline ends came to 13 bases. This CDR3 has 15 amino acids. Germline assignment: CDR1 SGHAT and CDR2 FQNNGV. The CDR3 coding sequence is TGTGCCAGCAGCTTAGCCCAGCGGATGGACTACGAGCAGTACTTC. Its translation: CASSLAQRMDYEQYF. Filled out from reference TRBV11-2 and TRBJ2-7, the complete variable domain reads EAGVAQSPRYKIIEKRQSVAFWCNPISGHATLYWYQQILGQGPKLLIQFQNNGVVDDSQLPKDRFSAERLKGVDSTLKIQPAKLEDSAVYLCASSLAQRMDYEQYFGPGTRLTVT.

The rearrangement uses TRBV7-2 and TRBJ2-7, with 14 bases that match TRBD2. The J segment lost 3 bases and the V segment lost 5 bases, leaving 9 bases of the junction unmatched. This CDR3 comprises 17 residues. Germline CDR1 SGHTA, CDR2 FQGNSA. For the CDR3, the DNA is TGTGCCAGCAGCGCGCGGACTAGCGGGAGGACGGGCTACGAGCAGTACTTC. Translation gives CASSARTSGRTGYEQYF. Variable domain in full (rest from reference TRBV7-2 and TRBJ2-7): GAGVSQSPSNKVTEKGKDVELRCDPISGHTALYWYRQSLGQGLEFLIYFQGNSAPDKSGLPSDRFSAERTGGSVSTLTIQRTQQEDSAVYLCASSARTSGRTGYEQYFGPGTRLTVT.

This clone was seen repeatedly, ten times or more. The chain links TRBV5-1 to TRBJ1-1; weak D call: TRBD1 (5 bases). The CDR3 has 17 residues. V was clipped by 1 base and J by 0 bases, with 16 bases between them. Germline CDR1 and CDR2: SGHRS and YFSETQ. For the CDR3, the DNA is TGCGCCAGCAGCTTGAGTCGCAGGGTCGCCATGAACACTGAAGCTTTCTTT. It is translated as CASSLSRRVAMNTEAFF. The full variable domain, its missing parts supplied by reference TRBV5-1 and TRBJ1-1, is KAGVTQTPRYLIKTRGQQVTLSCSPISGHRSVSWYQQTPGQGLQFLFEYFSETQRNKGNFPGRFSGRQFSNSRSEMNVSTLELGDSALYLCASSLSRRVAMNTEAFFGQGTRLTVV.

This clone appeared once. The chain couples TRBV7-9 to TRBJ1-2; D is unresolved. This CDR3 is 13 amino acids long. V lost 0 bases to trimming and J lost 4 bases, with 6 bases between them. Germline assignment: CDR1 SEHNR and CDR2 FQNEAQ (reference sequence). The CDR3 spells CASSLAQIYGYTF. DNA for the CDR3: TGTGCCAGCAGCTTAGCGCAGATCTATGGCTACACCTTC.

This clone was observed a handful of times. The chain is built from TRBV3-1 (or the pseudogene TRBV3-2) and TRBJ1-6; D not resolved. Per the germline V gene, CDR1 is LGHDT and CDR2 is YNNKEL (reference sequence). The CDR3 has 14 residues. The V and J ends lost 2 bases and 2 bases respectively, with 4 bases between them. CDR3 region: CASSQTAYNSPLHF. CDR3 in DNA: TGTGCCAGCAGCCAAACAGCCTATAATTCACCCCTCCACTTT.

V and J are TRBV18 and TRBJ1-6, with a possible D match to TRBD1 (6 bases). V was shortened by 2 bases and J by 10 bases, with 18 bases between the two germline ends. In germline, CDR1 is KGHSH, CDR2 LQKENI. The CDR3 contains 16 residues. The CDR3 loop is CASSPSLMGARSPLHF. The CDR3 bases are TGTGCCAGCTCACCATCCCTGATGGGGGCGCGGTCACCCCTCCACTTT.

The DNA of the CDR3 is TGCAGCGTTGAAGATCCCGACAGGATCTATGGCTACACCTTC. Its translation: CSVEDPDRIYGYTF. The chain is built from TRBV29-1 and TRBJ1-2; D might be TRBD1 (6 bases). V was pared by 0 bases and J by 4 bases, with 12 bases between. Germline V gene lookup returns CDR1 SQVTM and CDR2 ANQGSEA. The CDR3 has 14 amino acids. Drawing the rest from reference TRBV29-1 and TRBJ1-2, the complete variable domain is SAVISQKPSRDICQRGTSLTIQCQVDSQVTMMFWYRQQPGQSLTLIATANQGSEATYESGFVIDKFPISRPNLTFSTLTVSNMSPEDSSIYLCSVEDPDRIYGYTFGSGTRLTVV.

This clone was seen a handful of times. This chain uses TRBV11-3 with TRBJ2-7; D is perhaps TRBD2 (5 bases). The CDR3 loop spans 14 amino acids. CDR1 is SGHNT, CDR2 YENEEA, per germline. The V and J ends lost 2 bases and 0 bases respectively, with 8 bases between them. Here the CDR3 reads CASSLSGLSYEQYF. DNA for the CDR3: TGTGCCAGCAGCTTAAGCGGCCTCTCCTACGAGCAGTACTTC.

The chain employs TRBV5-6 and TRBJ2-5; TRBD1 matches 8 bases. The CDR3 runs 14 residues. Germline loops: CDR1 SGHDT, CDR2 YYEEEE. V shed 1 base, J shed 2 bases, and the junction held 1 base outside the gene matches. CDR3 in DNA: TGTGCCAGCAGCTTGAGGACAGGGCAAGAGACCCAGTACTTC. Encoded protein: CASSLRTGQETQYF.

This sequence joins TRBV30 and TRBJ2-2; TRBD1 matches 11 bases. Germline V gene lookup returns CDR1 GTSNPN and CDR2 SVGIG (reference sequence). The CDR3 consists of 16 residues. Trimming took 4 bases from V and 6 from J; bases not matched to a gene: 10. The CDR3 DNA reads TGTGCCTGGATCGGACAGGGGGCAGTTGGGGCCGGGGAGCTGTTTTTT. Its translation is CAWIGQGAVGAGELFF.

V is TRBV12-5 and J is TRBJ2-1; maybe TRBD2 (6 bases). CDR3 length: 16 amino acids. Trimming shortened V by 8 bases and J by 0 bases, and 17 bases separated the two germline ends. CDR1 LGHNT and CDR2 FRNRAP come from the germline V gene. CDR3 sequence: CASNSAAGSSYNEQFF. CDR3 in DNA: TGTGCTAGTAATTCTGCGGCGGGGAGCTCCTACAATGAGCAGTTCTTC. The full variable domain, rest sourced from reference TRBV12-5 and TRBJ2-1, is DARVTQTPRHKVTEMGQEVTMRCQPILGHNTVFWYRQTMMQGLELLAYFRNRAPLDDSGMPKDRFSAEMPDATLATLKIQPSEPRDSAVYFCASNSAAGSSYNEQFFGPGTRLTVL.

This clone was detected only a few times. The V call is TRBV7-8, the J call TRBJ2-1, with TRBD2 as a possible D gene (5 bases). The CDR3 runs to 18 residues. The V and J ends lost 5 bases and 7 bases respectively, with 27 bases between them. Germline CDR1 SGHVS, CDR2 FQNEAQ. CDR3 DNA: TGTGCCAGCAGCCCCCCCGCCGGGGATAAGCGGTGGAAAAATGAGCAGTTCTTC. Its protein is CASSPPAGDKRWKNEQFF.

V usage is TRBV11-2 and J usage is TRBJ1-1, with a weak D call TRBD1 (5 bases). Germline CDR1 reads SGHAT; CDR2 reads FQNNGV. V shed 1 base and J shed 4 bases, with 13 bases lying between them. The CDR3 runs 15 residues. CDR3 region: CASSLVVAGSTEAFF. The CDR3 DNA reads TGTGCCAGCAGCTTAGTGGTTGCAGGGTCCACTGAAGCTTTCTTT.

The chain links TRBV30 to TRBJ2-5; no reliable D call. Trimming removed 1 base at V and 4 bases at J, with 7 bases between. The germline V gene has CDR1 GTSNPN and CDR2 SVGIG (reference sequence). This CDR3 is built from 12 residues. The CDR3 loop is CAWSEAVETQYF. Here the CDR3 DNA reads TGTGCCTGGAGTGAAGCCGTAGAGACCCAGTACTTC.

This chain links TRBV24-1 with TRBJ1-1, with 9 positions matching TRBD1. Trimming took 3 bases from V and 5 from J; bases not matched to a gene: 6. Germline V gene lookup returns CDR1 KGHDR and CDR2 SFDVKD. The CDR3 runs 15 residues. The CDR3 here is CATSDRQGDGTEAFF. DNA for the CDR3: TGTGCCACCAGTGATAGACAGGGGGACGGAACTGAAGCTTTCTTT.

The chain links TRBV7-3 to TRBJ2-2, with D perhaps matching TRBD2 (6 bases). The V gene's germline CDR1 is SGHTA and CDR2 FQGTGA. This CDR3 has 16 amino acids. V was cut by 2 bases and J by 5 bases, with 15 bases left in between. The CDR3 DNA follows: TGTGCCAGCAGCTTATGGGGGGTCGGCGGAACCGGGGAGCTGTTTTTT. As protein: CASSLWGVGGTGELFF.

The chain links TRBV5-1 to TRBJ2-1, with D tentatively TRBD2 (5 bases). This CDR3 has 18 amino acids. V lost 2 bases and J 4 bases, leaving 22 bases between the germline ends. Germline assignment: CDR1 SGHRS and CDR2 YFSETQ. Here the CDR3 reads CASSLGGPRVLQYNEQFF. CDR3 bases: TGCGCCAGCAGCTTAGGCGGGCCACGGGTCCTTCAATACAATGAGCAGTTCTTC.

The chain links TRBV10-3 to TRBJ2-3; TRBD2 matches 8 bases. The CDR3 has 14 residues. Germline V gives CDR1 ENHRY, CDR2 SYGVKD. The junction had 4 bases not matched to a gene; V was cut back by 6 bases and J by 2 bases. The CDR3 nucleotides are TGTGCCATCAGCCTCGGGGGGGACACAGATACGCAGTATTTT. Protein sequence: CAISLGGDTDTQYF.